Given below is one T cell receptor (beta chain) in context. Germline lookup yields CDR1 SQVTM and CDR2 ANQGSEA. Trimming left V 2 bases short and J 6 bases short, with 11 bases between. There are 12 residues in the CDR3. These data come from a study of blood T cell repertoires in COVID-19. Under the authors' procedure: Estimated nucleated cell counts came from reference gene primer amplification. Profiling relied on immunoSEQ multiplex PCR, and the TCRdb table lists in-frame clones only, not all of them. V, J and clone size are taken as reported in that table, and D and trimming were inferred from the DNA itself. The sample has approximately 140,000 clones, approximately 90% seen once; the top ten hold 0.95% to 1.5%. This study enrolled people aged roughly 18 to 89 from around 26 US geographic areas.

The sequence derives from a woman aged 25 to 39 with acute COVID-19. Sequencing was done on a sample of PBMCs or T cells enriched from blood (not recorded which). V usage is TRBV29-1 and J usage is TRBJ2-7; TRBD2 is a possible D gene (7 bases). CDR3 coding DNA: TGCAGCGTTGAATTCGCGGGGGCCGAGCAGTACTTC. Its translation: CSVEFAGAEQYF.